This entry concerns a single TCR beta chain. This CDR3 is built from 15 residues. CDR1 is GTSNPN and CDR2 is SVGIG in the germline V gene (reference sequence). Deletions cut 0 bases from V and 2 bases from J, with 11 bases between. These data belong to a study of cytomegalovirus exposure and HLA in healthy donors. Primers: 60 Vbeta forward and 13 Jbeta reverse. Profiled with immunoSEQ multiplex PCR; TCRdb holds only in-frame clones, not every one. The table has 150,000 or so clones, 80% seen once. The sample consisted of PBMCs. This sequence was found in a man aged 30 to 45 in good health and CMV-seronegative. This chain connects TRBV30 to TRBJ1-5; D is ambiguous. The CDR3 bases are TGTGCCTGGAGTGTCAGAGATCAGGGCAATCAGCCCCAGCATTTT. Translating it yields CAWSVRDQGNQPQHF.